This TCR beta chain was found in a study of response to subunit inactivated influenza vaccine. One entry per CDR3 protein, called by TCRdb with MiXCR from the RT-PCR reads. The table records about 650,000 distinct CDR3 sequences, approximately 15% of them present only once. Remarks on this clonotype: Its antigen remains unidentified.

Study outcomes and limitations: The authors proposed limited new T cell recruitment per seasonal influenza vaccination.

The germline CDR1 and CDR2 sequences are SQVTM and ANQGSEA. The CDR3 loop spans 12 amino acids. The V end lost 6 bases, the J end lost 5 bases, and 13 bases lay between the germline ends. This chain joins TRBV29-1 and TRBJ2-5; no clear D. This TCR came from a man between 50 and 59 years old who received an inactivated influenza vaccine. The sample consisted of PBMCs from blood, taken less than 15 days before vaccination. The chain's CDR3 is CSVAGSGETQYF. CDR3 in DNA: TGCAGCGTAGCTGGATCCGGGGAGACCCAGTACTTC.